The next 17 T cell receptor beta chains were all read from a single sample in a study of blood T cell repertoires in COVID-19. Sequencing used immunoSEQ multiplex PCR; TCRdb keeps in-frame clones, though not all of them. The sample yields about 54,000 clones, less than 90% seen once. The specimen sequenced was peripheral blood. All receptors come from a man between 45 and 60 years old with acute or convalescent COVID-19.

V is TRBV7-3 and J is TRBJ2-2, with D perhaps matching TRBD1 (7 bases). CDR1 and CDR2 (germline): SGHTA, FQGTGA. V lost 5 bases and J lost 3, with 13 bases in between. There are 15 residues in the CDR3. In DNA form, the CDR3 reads TGTGCCAGCAGCCCAGGAGGGGGCCACACCGGGGAGCTGTTTTTT. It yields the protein CASSPGGGHTGELFF.

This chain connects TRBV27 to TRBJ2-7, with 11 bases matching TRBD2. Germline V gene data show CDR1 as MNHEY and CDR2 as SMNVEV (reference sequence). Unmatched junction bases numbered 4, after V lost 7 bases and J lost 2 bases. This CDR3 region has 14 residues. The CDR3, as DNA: TGTGCCAGCAAAATAGCGGGAGGGGCCTACGAGCAGTACTTC. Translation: CASKIAGGAYEQYF.

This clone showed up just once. CDR3 amino acids: CASSHPGLADEQYF. The CDR3 bases are TGTGCCAGCAGTCATCCGGGACTAGCGGACGAGCAGTACTTC. The V and J genes are TRBV28 and TRBJ2-7; the match to TRBD2 covers 11 bases. This CDR3 is built from 14 residues. Germline V CDR1 and CDR2: MDHEN, SYDVKM. After removal of 5 bases from V and 5 bases from J, the junction contained 5 bases not matched to a gene.

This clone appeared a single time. The CDR3 DNA reads TGTGCCAGCGGGACTAGCGGGATCCAAGAGACCCAGTACTTC. Protein: CASGTSGIQETQYF. The chain employs TRBV7-8 and TRBJ2-5; 13 positions agree with TRBD2. This CDR3 is 14 amino acids long. V shed 8 bases, J shed 1 base, and the junction held 1 base outside the gene matches. Germline V gene data show CDR1 as SGHVS and CDR2 as FQNEAQ.

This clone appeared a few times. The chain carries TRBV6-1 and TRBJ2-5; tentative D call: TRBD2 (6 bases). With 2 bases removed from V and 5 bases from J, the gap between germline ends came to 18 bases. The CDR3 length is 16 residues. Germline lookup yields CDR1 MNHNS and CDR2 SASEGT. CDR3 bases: TGTGCCAGCAGTGAAACCGGTGGGGCGGGATCGGAGACCCAGTACTTC. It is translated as CASSETGGAGSETQYF.

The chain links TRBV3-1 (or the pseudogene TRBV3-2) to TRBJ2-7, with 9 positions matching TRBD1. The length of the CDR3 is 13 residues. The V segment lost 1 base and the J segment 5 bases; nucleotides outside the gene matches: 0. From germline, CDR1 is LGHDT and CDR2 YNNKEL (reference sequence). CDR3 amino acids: CASSQGTGDEQYF. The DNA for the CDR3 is TGTGCCAGCAGCCAAGGGACAGGGGACGAGCAGTACTTC.

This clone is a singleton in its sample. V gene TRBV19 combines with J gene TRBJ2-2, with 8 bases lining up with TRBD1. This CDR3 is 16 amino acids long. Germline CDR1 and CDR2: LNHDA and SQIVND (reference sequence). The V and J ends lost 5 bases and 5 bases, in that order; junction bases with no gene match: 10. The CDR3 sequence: CASSLRTGFLTGELFF. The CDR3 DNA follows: TGTGCCAGTAGTTTAAGGACAGGGTTTTTGACCGGGGAGCTGTTTTTT.

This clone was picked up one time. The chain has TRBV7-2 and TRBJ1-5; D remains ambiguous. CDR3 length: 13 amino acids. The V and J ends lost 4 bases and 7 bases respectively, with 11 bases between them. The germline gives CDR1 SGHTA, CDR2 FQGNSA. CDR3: CASSSQAGQPQHF. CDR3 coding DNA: TGTGCCAGCAGCTCTCAAGCGGGCCAGCCCCAGCATTTT.

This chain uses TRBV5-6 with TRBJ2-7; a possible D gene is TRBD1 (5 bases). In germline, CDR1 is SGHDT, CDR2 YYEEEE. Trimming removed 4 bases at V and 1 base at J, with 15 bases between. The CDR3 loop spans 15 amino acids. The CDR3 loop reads CASSPAAGWSYEQYF. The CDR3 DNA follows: TGTGCCAGCAGCCCGGCGGCAGGGTGGTCCTACGAGCAGTACTTC.

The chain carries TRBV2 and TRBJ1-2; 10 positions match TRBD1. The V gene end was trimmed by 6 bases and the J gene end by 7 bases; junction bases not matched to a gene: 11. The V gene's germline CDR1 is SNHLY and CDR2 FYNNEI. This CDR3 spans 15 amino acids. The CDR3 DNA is TGTGCCAGCAGCAAATTTCGGGACAGGGGTGCTGGCTACACCTTC. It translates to CASSKFRDRGAGYTF.

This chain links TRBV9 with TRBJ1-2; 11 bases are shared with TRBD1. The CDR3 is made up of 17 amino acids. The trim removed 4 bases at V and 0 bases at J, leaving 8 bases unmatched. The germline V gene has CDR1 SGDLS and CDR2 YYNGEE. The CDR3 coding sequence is TGTGCCAGCAGCCCTGGACAGGGGGCCTCAGCTAACTATGGCTACACCTTC. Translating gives CASSPGQGASANYGYTF.

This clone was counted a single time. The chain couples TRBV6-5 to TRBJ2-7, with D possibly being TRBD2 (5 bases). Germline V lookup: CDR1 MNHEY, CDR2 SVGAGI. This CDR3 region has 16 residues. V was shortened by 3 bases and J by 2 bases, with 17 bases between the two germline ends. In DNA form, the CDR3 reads TGTGCCAGCAGTTATAGTGCGCCAGCGGCCCCCTACGAGCAGTACTTC. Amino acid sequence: CASSYSAPAAPYEQYF.

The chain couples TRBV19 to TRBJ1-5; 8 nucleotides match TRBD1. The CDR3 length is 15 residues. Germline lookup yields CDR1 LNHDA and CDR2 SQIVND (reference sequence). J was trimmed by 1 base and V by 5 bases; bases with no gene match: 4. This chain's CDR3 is CASSVRQGSNQPQHF. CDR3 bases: TGTGCCAGTAGTGTGAGACAGGGGAGCAATCAGCCCCAGCATTTT.

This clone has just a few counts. The CDR3: CATSRDQWGDKGNTEAFF. The CDR3 bases are TGTGCCACCAGCAGAGATCAGTGGGGGGATAAGGGGAACACTGAAGCTTTCTTT. The rearrangement joins TRBV15 to TRBJ1-1, with D possibly TRBD1 on 5 matching bases. The CDR3 contains 18 residues. Trimming stripped 0 bases from V and 1 base from J, with 18 bases between. CDR1 LNHNV and CDR2 YYDKDF come from the germline V gene (reference sequence).

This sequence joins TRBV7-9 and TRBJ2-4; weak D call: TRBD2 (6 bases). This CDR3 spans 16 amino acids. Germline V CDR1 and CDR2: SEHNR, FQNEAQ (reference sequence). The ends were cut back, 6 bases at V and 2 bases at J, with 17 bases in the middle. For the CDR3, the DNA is TGTGCCAGCAGGGGCCCCTCGGGCGGGACCAAAAACATTCAGTACTTC. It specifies CASRGPSGGTKNIQYF.

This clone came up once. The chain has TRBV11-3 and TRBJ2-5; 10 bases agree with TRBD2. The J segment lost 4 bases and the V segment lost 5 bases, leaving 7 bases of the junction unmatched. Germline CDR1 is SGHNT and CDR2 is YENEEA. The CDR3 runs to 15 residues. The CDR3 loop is CASSPSSGGGETQYF. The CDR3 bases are TGTGCCAGCAGCCCCTCGAGCGGGGGGGGAGAGACCCAGTACTTC.

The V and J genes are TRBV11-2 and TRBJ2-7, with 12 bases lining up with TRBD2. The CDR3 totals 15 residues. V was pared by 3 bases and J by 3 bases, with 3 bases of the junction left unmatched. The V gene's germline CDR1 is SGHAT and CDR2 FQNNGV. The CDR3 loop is CASSFGLAGNYEQYF. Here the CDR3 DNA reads TGTGCCAGCAGCTTTGGACTAGCGGGGAACTACGAGCAGTACTTC. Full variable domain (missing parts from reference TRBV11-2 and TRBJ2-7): EAGVAQSPRYKIIEKRQSVAFWCNPISGHATLYWYQQILGQGPKLLIQFQNNGVVDDSQLPKDRFSAERLKGVDSTLKIQPAKLEDSAVYLCASSFGLAGNYEQYFGPGTRLTVT.